One T cell receptor (beta chain) is described in this entry. This record comes from a study of early T cells in non-severe SARS-CoV-2 infection. Individual cDNA molecules received unique molecular identifiers. MiXCR, run by TCRdb on the 5' RACE reads, gives a single entry per CDR3 protein. The table includes some 50,000 distinct CDR3 sequences, approximately 10% detected once. V shed 5 bases and J 2 bases; nucleotides not matched to a gene: 4. The CDR3 is made up of 13 amino acids. Looked up from germline, CDR1 is SQVTM and CDR2 is ANQGSEA. Sequencing used whole blood, obtained at baseline. The gene calls are TRBV29-1 and TRBJ1-2; 8 bases are shared with TRBD1. This clonotype originated in an adult who was a healthcare worker with PCR-confirmed SARS-CoV-2 infection or an uninfected control (not recorded which). The CDR3 region has the DNA TGCAGCGTTCAACAGGGGGGGAACTATGGCTACACCTTC. Translation gives CSVQQGGNYGYTF. Looking up the rest from reference TRBV29-1 and TRBJ1-2 gives the full variable domain: SAVISQKPSRDICQRGTSLTIQCQVDSQVTMMFWYRQQPGQSLTLIATANQGSEATYESGFVIDKFPISRPNLTFSTLTVSNMSPEDSSIYLCSVQQGGNYGYTFGSGTRLTVV.